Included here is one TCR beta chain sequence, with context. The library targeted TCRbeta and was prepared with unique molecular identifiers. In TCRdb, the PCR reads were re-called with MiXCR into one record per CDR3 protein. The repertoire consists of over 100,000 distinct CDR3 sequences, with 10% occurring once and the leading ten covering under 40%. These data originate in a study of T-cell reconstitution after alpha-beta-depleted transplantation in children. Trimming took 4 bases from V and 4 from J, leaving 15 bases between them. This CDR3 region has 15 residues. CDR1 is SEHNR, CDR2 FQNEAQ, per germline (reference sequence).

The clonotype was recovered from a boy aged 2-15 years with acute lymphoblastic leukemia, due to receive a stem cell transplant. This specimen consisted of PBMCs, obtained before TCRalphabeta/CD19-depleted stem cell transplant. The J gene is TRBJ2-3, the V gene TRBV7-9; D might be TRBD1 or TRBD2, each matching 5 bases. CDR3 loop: CASSWDERRADTQYF. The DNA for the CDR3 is TGTGCCAGCAGCTGGGACGAGCGAAGGGCAGATACGCAGTATTTT.